The source of this T cell receptor (beta chain) is a study of cytomegalovirus exposure and HLA in healthy donors. Regarding the study as a whole: In a later analysis, compared with equally common non-associated chains, HLA-associated beta chains were more expanded. Data from an earlier analysis indicated that most TCR beta V segments were productive either about 87% or about 30% of the time. The authors later linked a missense DCLRE1C variant to TCR beta V- and J-gene trimming.

Germline V lookup: CDR1 SGHAT, CDR2 FQNNGV. With V trimmed by 5 bases and J by 5 bases, 3 bases remained unmatched. The CDR3 contains 15 residues. A note on this clone: The target antigen is unknown.

Participants comprised healthy donors of bone marrow. Primers for the PCR totalled 60 Vbeta and 13 Jbeta. Produced via immunoSEQ multiplex PCR; TCRdb's table is partial and in-frame only. The sample yields approximately 190,000 clones, approximately 84% seen once. Material: PBMCs. The sequence came from a woman aged 45-59 years in good health and CMV-seropositive. The V call is TRBV11-2, the J call TRBJ2-1, with TRBD2 matching 13 bases. CDR3 DNA sequence: TGTGCCAGCAGCCGGACTAGCGGGGGAGACAATGAGCAGTTCTTC. It encodes CASSRTSGGDNEQFF.